These 5 T cell receptor beta chains originate from one sample sequenced in a study of technical replicates of blood from several donors. The repertoire was sequenced with immunoSEQ multiplex PCR; TCRdb's copy has only in-frame clones and lacks some. The sample comprises about 83,000 clones, 92% of which are singletons, and 0.25% to 0.3% rests with the top ten. Sequencing was carried out using T cells isolated from PBMCs. These TCRs come from a human donor in good health.

This clone showed up just once. The chain recombines TRBV6-4 with TRBJ2-3, with D hard to call. Germline values: CDR1 MRHNA, CDR2 SNTAGT. With 2 bases removed from V and 3 bases from J, the gap between germline ends came to 6 bases. The CDR3 extends over 13 amino acids. The CDR3: CASSDGITDTQYF. In DNA, the CDR3 is TGTGCCAGCAGTGACGGCATAACAGATACGCAGTATTTT.

V gene TRBV14 combines with J gene TRBJ1-5; the D gene is possibly TRBD1 (5 bases). Trimming stripped 4 bases from V and 3 bases from J, with 10 bases between. The CDR3 length is 14 residues. Germline V lookup: CDR1 SGHDN, CDR2 FVKESK. CDR3 protein: CASSRWGDNQPQHF. Written as DNA, the CDR3 is TGTGCCAGCAGCCGATGGGGGGACAATCAGCCCCAGCATTTT.

The rearrangement links TRBV19 to TRBJ2-1; 13 nucleotides line up with TRBD2. This CDR3 spans 16 amino acids. V lost 5 bases to trimming and J lost 8 bases; unmatched junction nucleotides: 9. Per germline, CDR1 LNHDA and CDR2 SQIVND (reference sequence). The CDR3 DNA reads TGTGCCAGTAGTGCCCACCGACTAGCGGGAGGAGATGAGCAGTTCTTC. This sequence encodes CASSAHRLAGGDEQFF.

The V call is TRBV6-5, the J call TRBJ2-5; 7 bases are shared with TRBD1. The CDR3 has 14 amino acids. The ends lost 1 base at V and 4 bases at J; junction bases unmatched: 3. CDR1 is MNHEY and CDR2 is SVGAGI in the germline V gene. CDR3 sequence: CASSYYRGGETQYF. As DNA, the CDR3 is TGTGCCAGCAGTTACTACAGGGGCGGAGAGACCCAGTACTTC.

This rearrangement joins TRBV4-1 to TRBJ1-4; 8 positions agree with TRBD1. Germline loops: CDR1 MGHRA, CDR2 YSYEKL. With 5 bases clipped from V and 4 bases from J, the junction kept 6 bases outside the gene matches. The length of the CDR3 is 15 residues. Written as DNA, the CDR3 is TGCGCCAGCAGCATAACCGGGACAGGTAATGAAAAACTGTTTTTT. Translating it yields CASSITGTGNEKLFF.